This T cell receptor beta chain comes out of a study of blood T cell repertoires in COVID-19. Study summary: Material from acute and convalescent COVID-19 was sourced from the United States, Italy and Spain. The cDNA or gDNA used as material had been derived from T cells, B-cell-depleted T cells, or PBMCs.

As handled by the study authors: Amplifying reference gene primers gave estimates of nucleated cell counts. Repertoires were generated with immunoSEQ multiplex PCR, while TCRdb's copy carries only in-frame clones and drops some. That table is the source of V, J and clone size, and D and trimming were worked out from the DNA. The sample holds tens of thousands of clones; more than 80% are singletons and the top ten take approximately 12%. The CDR3 consists of 13 residues. CDR1 and CDR2 from the germline V gene are SGHDT and YYEEEE. With 4 bases removed from V and 4 bases from J, the gap between germline ends came to 9 bases.

The source material was peripheral blood. The sequence came from a man aged 45-60 years with COVID-19, enrolled during active disease. The chain has TRBV5-6 and TRBJ2-1; no reliable D call. The CDR3 sequence is CASSIRSYNEQFF. The CDR3 coding sequence is TGTGCCAGCAGCATCCGGAGTTACAATGAGCAGTTCTTC. The full variable domain, with the rest looked up from reference TRBV5-6 and TRBJ2-1, is DAGVTQSPTHLIKTRGQQVTLRCSPKSGHDTVSWYQQALGQGPQFIFQYYEEEERQRGNFPDRFSGHQFPNYSSELNVNALLLGDSALYLCASSIRSYNEQFFGPGTRLTVL.